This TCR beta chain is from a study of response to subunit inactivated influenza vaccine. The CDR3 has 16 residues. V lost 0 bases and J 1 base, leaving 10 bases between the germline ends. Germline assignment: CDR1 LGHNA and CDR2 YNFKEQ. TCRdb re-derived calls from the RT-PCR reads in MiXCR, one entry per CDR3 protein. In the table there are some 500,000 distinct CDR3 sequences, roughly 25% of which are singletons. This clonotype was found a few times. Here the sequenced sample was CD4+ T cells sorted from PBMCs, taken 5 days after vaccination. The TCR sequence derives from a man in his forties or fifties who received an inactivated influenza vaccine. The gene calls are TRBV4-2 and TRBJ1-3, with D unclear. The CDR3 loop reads CASSQDLVGSGNTIYF. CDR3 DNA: TGTGCCAGCAGCCAAGATTTGGTGGGGTCTGGAAACACCATATATTTT.